Below, 21 T cell receptor beta chains from the same sample are listed, as sequenced in a study of human T cells and chemical hapten exposure. From the RACE reads, TCRdb called clonotypes with MiXCR, one entry per CDR3 protein. Altogether 74,000 or so distinct CDR3 sequences are present, about 12% being singletons, with the ten largest covering about 3.7%. Stated time point: patch test 1, 2 weeks after DPC sensitization. Treatment noted: therapeutic diphenylcyclopropenone sensitization with weekly scalp DPC. The starting material was whole blood, obtained in connection with sensitization to the hapten diphenylcyclopropenone (DPC). The source is a woman in her sixties or seventies with alopecia areata. Some clones in this sample may be carry-over from other donors' samples.

The chain links TRBV6-5 to TRBJ2-2; 9 nucleotides align to TRBD1. Trimming cost V 6 bases and J 4 bases; bases outside gene matches: 9. The germline CDR1 and CDR2 sequences are MNHEY and SVGAGI. The CDR3 is 16 residues long. CDR3: CASSPAGTGRTGELFF. The CDR3, as DNA: TGTGCCAGCAGCCCTGCCGGGACAGGGCGCACCGGGGAGCTGTTTTTT.

About this clonotype itself: One end of the junction varies from germline; a read error may be responsible. The chain combines TRBV7-7 with TRBJ1-1; no clear D gene. The germline CDR1 and CDR2 sequences are SSHAT and FNYEAQ (reference sequence). This CDR3 contains 13 residues. The DNA for the CDR3 is TGTGCTAGCAGCTTCCCGGACCGCCCTGAAGCTTTCTTT. It translates to CASSFPDRPEAFF. Full variable domain (remainder filled in from reference TRBV7-7 and TRBJ1-1): GAGVSQSPRYKVTKRGQDVTLRCDPISSHATLYWYQQALGQGPEFLTYFNYEAQPDKSGLPSDRFSAERPEGSISTLTIQRTEQRDSAMYRCASSFPDRPEAFFGQGTRLTVV.

This clonotype was found a few times. The chain has TRBV29-1 and TRBJ1-2; no firm D call. CDR3 size: 17 residues. Trimming took off 7 bases at V and 0 bases at J, with 24 bases between the two ends. Germline values: CDR1 SQVTM, CDR2 ANQGSEA. The CDR3 sequence is CSATILKGDTSNYGYTF. CDR3 DNA: TGCAGCGCCACAATCCTCAAGGGCGACACCTCTAACTATGGCTACACCTTC.

The CDR3 protein is CAITRTDMNTEAFF. The CDR3 region has the DNA TGTGCCATCACCCGGACGGACATGAACACTGAAGCTTTCTTT. The V gene is TRBV10-3, the J gene TRBJ1-1, with a tentative D call TRBD1 (5 bases). The CDR3 totals 14 residues. Germline CDR1 reads ENHRY; CDR2 reads SYGVKD. The germline V and J ends were trimmed by 7 bases and 0 bases, with 12 bases remaining between them.

This clonotype was seen more than once but under ten times. This sequence joins TRBV20-1 and TRBJ2-3; D uncertain. Germline CDR1 reads DFQATT; CDR2 reads SNEGSKA (reference sequence). Trimming cost V 6 bases and J 2 bases, with 15 bases left between them. The CDR3 totals 14 residues. CDR3 sequence reads: CSAAPTYNTDTQYF. CDR3 sequence (DNA): TGCAGTGCCGCACCGACTTACAACACAGATACGCAGTATTTT.

This clonotype was seen more than once but under ten times. The V and J genes are TRBV5-1 and TRBJ2-5, with TRBD2 identical over 11 bases. This CDR3 has 15 amino acids. Trimming took 4 bases from V and 2 from J; bases not matched to a gene: 4. CDR1 is SGHRS and CDR2 is YFSETQ in the germline V gene. The CDR3 DNA follows: TGCGCCAGCAGCCGACTAGCGGGACTACAAGAGACCCAGTACTTC. Translation: CASSRLAGLQETQYF.

Only a few counts were recorded for this clonotype. The chain uses TRBV7-6 and TRBJ2-5; D gene uncertain. The V and J ends lost 5 bases and 4 bases respectively, with 11 bases between them. Germline lookup yields CDR1 SGHVS and CDR2 FNYEAQ. This CDR3 contains 13 residues. The CDR3 region is CASSLSRAETQYF. CDR3 nucleotide sequence: TGTGCCAGCAGCCTCTCACGGGCAGAGACCCAGTACTTC. The full variable domain, its missing parts supplied by reference TRBV7-6 and TRBJ2-5, is GAGVSQSPRYKVTKRGQDVALRCDPISGHVSLYWYRQALGQGPEFLTYFNYEAQQDKSGLPNDRFSAERPEGSISTLTIQRTEQRDSAMYRCASSLSRAETQYFGPGTRLLVL.

This clonotype was seen at least ten times. The genes are TRBV2 and TRBJ1-1; D gene unclear. V dropped 2 bases and J dropped 3 bases, with 10 bases sitting between them. The CDR3 runs to 14 residues. The V gene's germline CDR1 is SNHLY and CDR2 FYNNEI. CDR3 sequence (DNA): TGTGCCAGCAGTGAAAAGGTCTGGGACACTGAAGCTTTCTTT. It specifies CASSEKVWDTEAFF.

The chain couples TRBV29-1 to TRBJ1-2; D call uncertain. CDR3 length equals 14 residues. CDR1 and CDR2 (germline): SQVTM, ANQGSEA. V was clipped by 6 bases and J by 6 bases, with 20 bases between them. The CDR3 here is CSVPKDLAFDGYTF. In DNA, the CDR3 is TGCAGCGTCCCCAAGGACCTTGCTTTTGATGGCTACACCTTC.

This clonotype was seen many times. This rearrangement joins TRBV7-6 to TRBJ2-1; the D is unclear. This CDR3 region has 14 residues. Trimming took off 1 base at V and 5 bases at J, with 9 bases between the two ends. Looked up from germline, CDR1 is SGHVS and CDR2 is FNYEAQ. CDR3 nucleotides: TGTGCCAGCAGCTTAGGGGCCCCGAACAATGAGCAGTTCTTC. Translating gives CASSLGAPNNEQFF.

In this sample, this clonotype turned up many times. This chain uses TRBV11-2 with TRBJ2-7; D might be TRBD1 or TRBD2, each matching 5 bases. V shed 0 bases and J shed 2 bases, with 11 bases lying between them. The CDR3 is 15 residues long. The germline V gene encodes CDR1 SGHAT and CDR2 FQNNGV. CDR3 coding DNA: TGTGCCAGCAGCTTAGAACTGGGACCGACCTACGAGCAGTACTTC. This translates into CASSLELGPTYEQYF.

This clonotype was observed a handful of times. This chain joins TRBV10-3 and TRBJ1-6; 8 bases line up with TRBD1. V lost 0 bases to trimming and J lost 6 bases; unmatched junction nucleotides: 4. The germline gives CDR1 ENHRY, CDR2 SYGVKD. The CDR3 loop spans 16 amino acids. The CDR3 sequence is CAISESRTGGNSPLHF. The CDR3 region has the DNA TGTGCCATCAGTGAGTCGCGAACAGGGGGTAATTCACCCCTCCACTTT.

This clonotype appeared many times. The chain joins TRBV25-1 to TRBJ1-4; D gene ambiguous. CDR1 MGHDK and CDR2 SYGVNS come from the germline V gene. There are 14 residues in the CDR3. Trimming cost V 7 bases and J 10 bases, with 19 bases left between them. Here the CDR3 DNA reads TGTGCCAGCAATCTAGACGGCCTGATCGGAAAACTGTTTTTT. It yields the protein CASNLDGLIGKLFF.

This clonotype showed up many times. The chain uses TRBV14 and TRBJ1-1; D is uncertain. With 5 bases removed from V and 1 base from J, the gap between germline ends came to 5 bases. The V gene's germline CDR1 is SGHDN and CDR2 FVKESK. This CDR3 is built from 12 residues. The CDR3 DNA is TGTGCCAGCAGCTCCAGGAACACTGAAGCTTTCTTT. This codes for CASSSRNTEAFF.

This clonotype has a count of ten or more. The rearrangement uses TRBV2 and TRBJ2-5; D gene ambiguous. Trimming cost V 3 bases and J 5 bases, with 7 bases left between them. Germline lookup yields CDR1 SNHLY and CDR2 FYNNEI. The CDR3 spans 12 residues. CDR3 coding DNA: TGTGCCAGCAGTGACGATGAGGAGACCCAGTACTTC. Translated: CASSDDEETQYF.

This clonotype has at least ten counts. The chain joins TRBV24-1 to TRBJ1-2, with a weak D call TRBD1 (5 bases). The CDR3 is 15 amino acids. The germline V gene has CDR1 KGHDR and CDR2 SFDVKD. V was cut by 0 bases and J by 9 bases, with 16 bases left in between. The CDR3 here is CATSDLVRQTHSYTF. DNA of the CDR3: TGTGCCACCAGTGATTTGGTTCGACAGACGCATAGCTACACCTTC.

This clonotype has only a few counts. The V call is TRBV9, the J call TRBJ2-7, with D possibly being TRBD1 (6 bases). Germline V CDR1 and CDR2: SGDLS, YYNGEE. CDR3 length: 14 amino acids. V was shortened by 2 bases and J by 4 bases, with 13 bases between the two germline ends. CDR3 sequence reads: CASSVQGRGYEQYF. The DNA of the CDR3 is TGTGCCAGCAGCGTGCAGGGGCGCGGGTACGAGCAGTACTTC.

This clonotype was recorded at least ten times. The chain has TRBV27 and TRBJ1-5; 8 nucleotides agree with TRBD1. The CDR3 has 16 amino acids. The V gene end was trimmed by 6 bases and the J gene end by 5 bases; junction bases not matched to a gene: 12. Germline loops: CDR1 MNHEY, CDR2 SMNVEV (reference sequence). The chain's CDR3 is CASSPMPGQGYQPQHF. The CDR3 nucleotides read TGTGCCAGCAGCCCGATGCCAGGACAGGGATATCAGCCCCAGCATTTT.

V and J are TRBV25-1 and TRBJ1-3, with D hard to call. Trimming took 4 bases from V and 3 from J, leaving 4 bases between them. Germline V CDR1 and CDR2: MGHDK, SYGVNS. CDR3 size: 12 residues. CDR3 DNA: TGTGCCAGCAGTGTTTATGGAAACACCATATATTTT. Its translation is CASSVYGNTIYF. Combining the CDR3 with reference TRBV25-1 and TRBJ1-3 gives the whole variable domain EADIYQTPRYLVIGTGKKITLECSQTMGHDKMYWYQQDPGMELHLIHYSYGVNSTEKGDLSSESTVSRIRTEHFPLTLESARPSHTSQYLCASSVYGNTIYFGEGSWLTVV.

The J gene is TRBJ2-2, the V gene TRBV5-4; D may match TRBD1 or TRBD2 (5 bases each). The CDR3 extends over 14 amino acids. Trimming pared 3 bases from V and 5 bases from J, leaving 11 bases between. CDR1 is SGHNT and CDR2 is YYREEE in the germline V gene (reference sequence). CDR3 in amino acids: CASSSYGTTGELFF. CDR3 in DNA: TGTGCCAGCAGCTCTTATGGGACGACCGGGGAGCTGTTTTTT. The variable domain in full, completed from reference TRBV5-4 and TRBJ2-2, reads ETGVTQSPTHLIKTRGQQVTLRCSSQSGHNTVSWYQQALGQGPQFIFQYYREEENGRGNFPPRFSGLQFPNYSSELNVNALELDDSALYLCASSSYGTTGELFFGEGSRLTVL.

This clonotype was detected many times. The rearrangement joins TRBV6-1 to TRBJ2-1; D is perhaps TRBD2 (5 bases). V lost 7 bases, J lost 6 bases, and 13 bases lay in between. CDR1 MNHNS and CDR2 SASEGT come from the germline V gene. The CDR3 length is 13 residues. CDR3 in amino acids: CASIKVEGNEQFF. The CDR3 DNA is TGTGCCAGCATCAAGGTAGAGGGCAATGAGCAGTTCTTC.